Below are 17 T cell receptor beta chains sequenced from a single sample in a study of shared clonotypes between healthy human individuals. Assay: immunoSEQ multiplex PCR; the TCRdb copy retains only in-frame clones and omits some. The sample contains approximately 340,000 clones, over 65% of which appear only once. Input material: memory CD4+ T cells sorted from blood. The subset was: CD45RA-negative fraction. These receptors were obtained from a young man in good health.

The genes are TRBV14 and TRBJ1-4; D is uncertain. The germline CDR1 and CDR2 sequences are SGHDN and FVKESK. Trimming took off 1 base at V and 8 bases at J, with 14 bases between the two ends. CDR3 length equals 15 residues. CDR3 residues: CASSQVIGSWEKLFF. CDR3 sequence (DNA): TGTGCCAGCAGCCAAGTAATCGGCAGTTGGGAAAAACTGTTTTTT.

This chain links TRBV27 with TRBJ2-2; no definite D call. The germline V and J ends were trimmed by 5 bases and 2 bases, with 3 bases remaining between them. CDR1 and CDR2 from the germline V gene are MNHEY and SMNVEV (reference sequence). This CDR3 contains 12 residues. The CDR3 reads CASSQNTGELFF. For the CDR3, the DNA is TGTGCCAGCAGTCAAAACACCGGGGAGCTGTTTTTT.

The chain is built from TRBV7-6 and TRBJ2-7; 8 bases fit TRBD1. The J segment lost 4 bases and the V segment lost 5 bases, leaving 19 bases of the junction unmatched. CDR3 length: 18 amino acids. The germline V gene has CDR1 SGHVS and CDR2 FNYEAQ. CDR3 nucleotides: TGTGCCAGCAGCCAGGGGGCCTCTGGATCTACCCTCAGTTACGAGCAGTACTTC. The encoded protein is CASSQGASGSTLSYEQYF.

This clone was detected ten times or more. This chain uses TRBV18 with TRBJ2-1, with TRBD1 matching 7 bases. CDR3 length equals 12 residues. Germline V gene data show CDR1 as KGHSH and CDR2 as LQKENI. With V trimmed by 1 base and J by 12 bases, 3 bases remained unmatched. The CDR3, as DNA: TGTGCCAGCTCACCACTCGCAGGGGGGCAGTTCTTC. This codes for CASSPLAGGQFF.

This chain joins TRBV5-5 and TRBJ1-2, with D perhaps matching TRBD1 (5 bases). Germline assignment: CDR1 SGHKS and CDR2 YYEKEE (reference sequence). The V gene lost 2 bases and the J gene lost 1 base, with 12 bases spanning the gap. This CDR3 spans 15 amino acids. For the CDR3, the DNA is TGTGCCAGCAGCTTAGTTGTGGGGGGTAACTATGGCTACACCTTC. Its protein product is CASSLVVGGNYGYTF.

The chain carries TRBV28 and TRBJ2-7, with D tentatively TRBD1 or TRBD2 (5 bases each). CDR1 and CDR2 (germline): MDHEN, SYDVKM. This CDR3 has 12 residues. V shed 11 bases and J shed 6 bases, with 17 bases lying between them. CDR3 protein: CASGLTGREQYF. The CDR3 DNA follows: TGTGCCTCGGGGCTAACGGGACGCGAGCAGTACTTC. The entire variable domain, with the rest obtained from reference TRBV28 and TRBJ2-7, is as follows: DVKVTQSSRYLVKRTGEKVFLECVQDMDHENMFWYRQDPGLGLRLIYFSYDVKMKEKGDIPEGYSVSREKKERFSLILESASTNQTSMYLCASGLTGREQYFGPGTRLTVT.

The V gene is TRBV28, the J gene TRBJ2-1, with D perhaps given as TRBD1 or TRBD2 (5 bases each). Trimming stripped 10 bases from V and 2 bases from J, with 18 bases between. The CDR3 covers 15 residues. Looked up from germline, CDR1 is MDHEN and CDR2 is SYDVKM. The CDR3 nucleotides read TGTGCCACCTCCATGATTTTGGGGGCCTACAATGAGCAGTTCTTC. It yields the protein CATSMILGAYNEQFF.

This chain links TRBV4-1 with TRBJ1-5; unclear D gene. Trimming took off 1 base at V and 4 bases at J, with 5 bases between the two ends. The CDR3 length is 13 residues. Germline V CDR1 and CDR2: MGHRA, YSYEKL. The CDR3 DNA reads TGCGCCAGCAGCCAAGGAATAAATCAGCCCCAGCATTTT. Amino acids: CASSQGINQPQHF.

The gene calls are TRBV9 and TRBJ2-7; 8 bases map to TRBD2. V dropped 0 bases and J dropped 4; count of bases not matched to a gene: 3. The V gene's germline CDR1 is SGDLS and CDR2 YYNGEE. The length of the CDR3 is 14 residues. CDR3 DNA: TGTGCCAGCAGCGTAGCGGGAGGGCCTTACGAGCAGTACTTC. It yields the protein CASSVAGGPYEQYF. Full variable domain (rest looked up from reference TRBV9 and TRBJ2-7): DSGVTQTPKHLITATGQRVTLRCSPRSGDLSVYWYQQSLDQGLQFLIQYYNGEERAKGNILERFSAQQFPDLHSELNLSSLELGDSALYFCASSVAGGPYEQYFGPGTRLTVT.

The V gene is TRBV29-1, the J gene TRBJ2-1; 7 bases align to TRBD1. V lost 4 bases and J lost 3; bases outside the gene matches: 9. Germline loops: CDR1 SQVTM, CDR2 ANQGSEA. This CDR3 contains 15 residues. CDR3 DNA sequence: TGCAGCGTTGGCTCAGGACAGGCGATCTACAATGAGCAGTTCTTC. Its protein product is CSVGSGQAIYNEQFF.

This clone has only a few counts. This chain links TRBV18 with TRBJ2-5; 10 nucleotides align to TRBD2. The CDR3 consists of 13 residues. Germline V gene lookup returns CDR1 KGHSH and CDR2 LQKENI. The V segment lost 2 bases and the J segment 12 bases; nucleotides outside the gene matches: 6. CDR3: CASSPKSLAGEYF. In DNA form, the CDR3 reads TGTGCCAGCTCACCAAAGAGCCTAGCGGGAGAGTACTTC. The variable domain in full, with the rest retrieved from reference TRBV18 and TRBJ2-5, is NAGVMQNPRHLVRRRGQEARLRCSPMKGHSHVYWYRQLPEEGLKFMVYLQKENIIDESGMPKERFSAEFPKEGPSILRIQQVVRGDSAAYFCASSPKSLAGEYFGPGTRLLVL.

The chain has TRBV4-1 and TRBJ1-2, with D unclear. The CDR3 length is 14 residues. Germline CDR1 reads MGHRA; CDR2 reads YSYEKL. V was clipped by 1 base and J by 6 bases, with 12 bases between them. As DNA, the CDR3 is TGCGCCAGCAGCCAAGTGTTGGCTCTCAATGGCTACACCTTC. It translates to CASSQVLALNGYTF.

The chain is built from TRBV29-1 and TRBJ2-1; 9 bases line up with TRBD1. Per the germline V gene, CDR1 is SQVTM and CDR2 is ANQGSEA. The CDR3 has 15 residues. V shed 4 bases and J 7 bases; nucleotides not matched to a gene: 11. CDR3 nucleotide sequence: TGCAGCGTTGGTGGTTGGGGACAGGGTAAGAATGAGCAGTTCTTC. Protein sequence: CSVGGWGQGKNEQFF.

The chain uses TRBV4-3 and TRBJ2-1; D gene uncertain. The germline V gene encodes CDR1 LGHNA and CDR2 YSLEER. V was clipped by 4 bases and J by 0 bases, with 10 bases between them. The CDR3 spans 15 residues. Written as DNA, the CDR3 is TGCGCCAGCAGCCCGAGGATTCGCTCCTACAATGAGCAGTTCTTC. It yields the protein CASSPRIRSYNEQFF.

Only a few counts were recorded for this clone. This sequence joins TRBV28 and TRBJ2-3; either TRBD1 or TRBD2 may fit D (6 bases each). Germline values: CDR1 MDHEN, CDR2 SYDVKM. The V gene lost 6 bases and the J gene lost 2 bases, with 18 bases spanning the gap. This CDR3 has 16 residues. The CDR3 DNA reads as TGTGCCAGCAGCCTAGCAGGGGCGGGGAACACAGATACGCAGTATTTT. Its translation is CASSLAGAGNTDTQYF.

V usage is TRBV7-9 and J usage is TRBJ2-2; D gene unclear. Germline lookup yields CDR1 SEHNR and CDR2 FQNEAQ (reference sequence). Trimming removed 5 bases at V and 2 bases at J, with 12 bases between. This CDR3 region has 15 residues. CDR3 sequence reads: CASSAGFANTGELFF. DNA of the CDR3: TGTGCCAGCAGCGCCGGGTTTGCAAACACCGGGGAGCTGTTTTTT.

Worth noting for this clone: This specimen includes other DNA sequences encoding the same CDR3. The chain links TRBV5-1 to TRBJ2-1; 11 positions agree with TRBD2. The CDR3 runs 15 residues. Germline V CDR1 and CDR2: SGHRS, YFSETQ. V was clipped by 3 bases and J by 5 bases; unmatched bases: 4. The CDR3 is CASSSGTSGNNEQFF. DNA of the CDR3: TGCGCCAGCAGCTCCGGGACTAGCGGAAACAATGAGCAGTTCTTC.